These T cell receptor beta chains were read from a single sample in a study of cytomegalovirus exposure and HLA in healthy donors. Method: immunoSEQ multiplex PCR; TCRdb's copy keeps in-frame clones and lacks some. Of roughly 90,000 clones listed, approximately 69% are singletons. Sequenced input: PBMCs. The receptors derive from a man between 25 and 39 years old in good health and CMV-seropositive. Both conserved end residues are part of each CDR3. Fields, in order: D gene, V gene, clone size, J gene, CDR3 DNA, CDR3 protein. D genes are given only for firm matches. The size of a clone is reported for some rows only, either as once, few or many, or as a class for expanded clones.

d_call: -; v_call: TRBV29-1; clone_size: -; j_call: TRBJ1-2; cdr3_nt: TGCAGCGTTTTGGTACAGGGCGAGAATGGCTACACCTTC; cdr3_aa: CSVLVQGENGYTF
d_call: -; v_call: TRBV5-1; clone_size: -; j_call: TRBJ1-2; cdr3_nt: TGCGCCAGCAGCTTGGGACAGACCTCCTATGGCTACCCCTTC; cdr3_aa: CASSLGQTSYGYPF
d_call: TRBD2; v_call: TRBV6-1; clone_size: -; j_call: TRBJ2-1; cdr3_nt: TGTGCCAGCCGCTACGGACTAGCGGCCTACAATGAGCAGTTCTTC; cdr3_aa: CASRYGLAAYNEQFF
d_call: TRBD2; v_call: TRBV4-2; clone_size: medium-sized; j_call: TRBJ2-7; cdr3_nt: TGTGCCAGCAGCCAAGATCTGGGGGGGGGATCCTACGAGCAGTACTTC; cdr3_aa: CASSQDLGGGSYEQYF
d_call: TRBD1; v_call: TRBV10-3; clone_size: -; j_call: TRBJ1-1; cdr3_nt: TGTGCCACAACAGGGGTCAGGGAGAACACTGAAGCTTTCTTT; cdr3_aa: CATTGVRENTEAFF
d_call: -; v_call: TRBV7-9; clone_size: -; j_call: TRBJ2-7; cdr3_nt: TGTGCCAGCAGCTTCCCCGACAGAGTCGACGAGCAGTACTTC; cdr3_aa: CASSFPDRVDEQYF
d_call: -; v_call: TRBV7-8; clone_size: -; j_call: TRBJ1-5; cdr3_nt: TGTGCCAGCAGCGACCTACGACAGCCAAATCAGCCCCAGCATTTT; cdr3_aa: CASSDLRQPNQPQHF
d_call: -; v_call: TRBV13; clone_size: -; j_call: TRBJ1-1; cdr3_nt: TGTGCCAGCAGCTACTATGACGGCGAAAGGGCTTTCTTT; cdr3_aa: CASSYYDGERAFF
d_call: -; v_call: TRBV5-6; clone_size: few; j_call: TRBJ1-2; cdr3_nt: TGTGCCAGCAGCCCGAAGACAGGCTATGGCTACACCTTC; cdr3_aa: CASSPKTGYGYTF
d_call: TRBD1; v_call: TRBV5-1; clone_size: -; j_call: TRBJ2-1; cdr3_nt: TGCGCCAGCAGCCGTTCAACTGGACAGGGGAGCTCCTACAATGAGCAGTTCTTC; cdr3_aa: CASSRSTGQGSSYNEQFF
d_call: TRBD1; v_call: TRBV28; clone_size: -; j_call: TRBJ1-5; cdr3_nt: TGTGCCAGCAGTGCCGGGACAGGGGGCAATCAGCCCCAGCATTTT; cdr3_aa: CASSAGTGGNQPQHF
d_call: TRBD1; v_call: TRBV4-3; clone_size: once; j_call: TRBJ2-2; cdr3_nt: TGCGCCAGCAGCCACCGTACAGGGGTCGGGGAGCTGTTTTTT; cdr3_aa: CASSHRTGVGELFF
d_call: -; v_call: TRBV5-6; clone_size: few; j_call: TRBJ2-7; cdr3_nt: TGTGCCAGCAGCTTCGGGTGGGGCCAAAGTGGGTACGAGCAGTACTTC; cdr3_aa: CASSFGWGQSGYEQYF
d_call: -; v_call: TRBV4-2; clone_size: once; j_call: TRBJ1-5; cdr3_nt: TGTGCCAGCAGCCAAGAGGTTACAGGGCTTAATCAGCCCCAGCATTTT; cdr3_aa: CASSQEVTGLNQPQHF
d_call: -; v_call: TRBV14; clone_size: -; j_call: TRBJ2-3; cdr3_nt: TGTGCCAGCAGCCTTGGACAGCCTAGCACAGATACGCAGTATTTT; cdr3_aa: CASSLGQPSTDTQYF
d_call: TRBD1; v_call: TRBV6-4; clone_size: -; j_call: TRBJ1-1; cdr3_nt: TGTGCCAGCAGTGACAACAGGGGCACTGAAGCTTTCTTT; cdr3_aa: CASSDNRGTEAFF
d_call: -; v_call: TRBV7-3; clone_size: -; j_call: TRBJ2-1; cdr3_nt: TGTGCCAGCAGCTTAAGGCGGGGAGATTCCTACAATGAGCAGTTCTTC; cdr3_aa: CASSLRRGDSYNEQFF
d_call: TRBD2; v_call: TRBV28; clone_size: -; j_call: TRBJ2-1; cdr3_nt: TGTGCCAGCAGTCGACTAGCACAATACAATGAGCAGTTCTTC; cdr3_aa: CASSRLAQYNEQFF
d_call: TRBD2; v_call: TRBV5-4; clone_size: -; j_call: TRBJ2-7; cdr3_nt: TGTGCCAGCAGACCCGGGACGGGAGGGCAGCAGTACTTC; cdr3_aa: CASRPGTGGQQYF
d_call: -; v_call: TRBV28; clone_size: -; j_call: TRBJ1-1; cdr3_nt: TGTGCCAGCAGCCCCTGGAACACTGAAGCTTTCTTT; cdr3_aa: CASSPWNTEAFF
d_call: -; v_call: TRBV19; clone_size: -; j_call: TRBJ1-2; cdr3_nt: TGTGCCAGTAGTAGAAGGACTTCTAACTATGGCTACACCTTC; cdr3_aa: CASSRRTSNYGYTF
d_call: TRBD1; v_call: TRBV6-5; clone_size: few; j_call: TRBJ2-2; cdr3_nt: TGTGCCAGCACCACGACAGGGTACACCGGGGAGCTGTTTTTT; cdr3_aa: CASTTTGYTGELFF
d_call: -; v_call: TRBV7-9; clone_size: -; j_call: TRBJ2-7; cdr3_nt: TGTGCCAGCAGCTTAGAGAGGGGGGGAGGCTACGAGCAGTACTTC; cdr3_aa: CASSLERGGGYEQYF
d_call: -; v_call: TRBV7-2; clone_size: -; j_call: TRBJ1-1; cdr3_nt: TGTGCCAGCAGCTTATGGGGAGGCGGTAGCACTGAAGCTTTCTTT; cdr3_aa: CASSLWGGGSTEAFF